This is a list of T cell receptor beta chains from one sample in a study of graft-versus-host responses after intestinal transplantation. The repertoire was sequenced with immunoSEQ multiplex PCR; TCRdb's copy has only in-frame clones and lacks some. The sample consists of some 15,000 clones, less than 80% of them appearing once. The specimen was ileum tissue, collected 650 to 700 days after intestinal transplantation. Source of these receptors: a human patient who received an intestinal transplant, so some T cells may come from the graft donor. Each CDR3 is given with its conserved first and last residue. A D gene is named only where the DNA matches it firmly. Rows give clone size only sometimes, using once, few, many, or a class for an expanded clone.

clone size	J gene	D gene	V gene	CDR3 DNA	CDR3 protein
few	TRBJ2-2	.	TRBV7-2	TGTGCCAGCAGCTCCAGGGGAGTTGTCACCGGGGAGCTGTTTTTT	CASSSRGVVTGELFF
.	TRBJ1-1	.	TRBV7-2	TGTGCCAGCAGCTTTTCGGTAGGACAGCCGAACACTGAAGCTTTCTTT	CASSFSVGQPNTEAFF
.	TRBJ1-2	.	TRBV6-5	TGTGCCAGCAGTTACTTAGGGGGATATGGCTACACCTTC	CASSYLGGYGYTF
.	TRBJ1-3	.	TRBV19	TGTGCCAGTAGTGACACAGGGTCTTCTGGAAACACCATATATTTT	CASSDTGSSGNTIYF
.	TRBJ2-1	.	TRBV7-7	TGTGCCAGCAGCGAACGACTGGAGAGCTCCTACAATGAGCAGTTCTTC	CASSERLESSYNEQFF
few	TRBJ1-4	TRBD1	TRBV15	TGTGCCACCAGCAGAGATCGGAAGGGGGCTGGTGAAAAACTGTTTTTT	CATSRDRKGAGEKLFF
medium-sized	TRBJ1-3	TRBD1	TRBV19	TGTGCCAGTAGGCTAGCCGACAGGGCTGGAAACACCATATATTTT	CASRLADRAGNTIYF
.	TRBJ2-2	TRBD1	TRBV7-2	TGTGCCAGCAGCTTCCTAAGCCGGGACAGGGGGGGGACCGGGGAGCTGTTTTTT	CASSFLSRDRGGTGELFF
.	TRBJ2-7	.	TRBV7-9	TGTGCCAGCAGCTTAGACAGGGTAGGCTACGAGCAGTACTTC	CASSLDRVGYEQYF
.	TRBJ1-4	TRBD1	TRBV12-5	TGTGCTAGCCGGGGGGGGACAGGGGTCGATGAAAAACTGTTTTTT	CASRGGTGVDEKLFF
few	TRBJ1-2	.	TRBV10-3	TGTGCCATCAGTTTCGAGGGAGTAGGTGGCTACACCTTC	CAISFEGVGGYTF
few	TRBJ1-2	.	TRBV4-3	TGCGCCAGCAGCCAAGATCGGTCTAACTATGGCTACACCTTC	CASSQDRSNYGYTF
.	TRBJ2-1	.	TRBV9	TGTGCCAGCAGCGCCCATATGGTAGGGGTCGATGAGCAGTTCTTC	CASSAHMVGVDEQFF
.	TRBJ2-7	.	TRBV10-2	TGCGCCAGCAACGAGGGGGAAAGTTCCTACGAGCAGTACTTC	CASNEGESSYEQYF
.	TRBJ1-5	TRBD1	TRBV2	TGTGCCAGCAGTGCAGGGGGTCAGCCCCAGCATTTT	CASSAGGQPQHF
.	TRBJ1-2	TRBD1	TRBV4-3	TGCGCCAGCAGCCAAGTTTATGAGATGAGGGGACAGAACTATGGCTACACCTTC	CASSQVYEMRGQNYGYTF
.	TRBJ2-7	.	TRBV7-8	TGTGCCAGCAGCTTAGGTCTCGGGACAGGAGGGTTCCGGGAGGTCGAGCAGTACTTC	CASSLGLGTGGFREVEQYF
.	TRBJ2-5	TRBD2	TRBV5-1	TGCGCCAGCAGCTTGGAGCTAGCGGGGAGTCAAGAGACCCAGTACTTC	CASSLELAGSQETQYF
.	TRBJ2-7	TRBD2	TRBV5-1	TGCGCCAGCAGCCTGGATAGCGGGGGGAGTTACGAGCAGTACTTC	CASSLDSGGSYEQYF
.	TRBJ2-7	.	TRBV11-3	TGTGCCAGCAGCTTCCGTTCTTCAGGGGCCCACGAGCAGTACTTC	CASSFRSSGAHEQYF
.	TRBJ1-5	.	TRBV4-3	TGCGCCAGCAGCCAAGACTGGGGCGGCAGCTTCAATCAGCCCCAGCATTTT	CASSQDWGGSFNQPQHF
.	TRBJ1-4	TRBD1	TRBV30	TGTGCCTGGAGTACTTCGACAGGGGTTTATGAAAAACTGTTTTTT	CAWSTSTGVYEKLFF
.	TRBJ2-3	.	TRBV9	TGTGCCAGCAGCCCCCTAGCCTCCACAGATACGCAGTATTTT	CASSPLASTDTQYF
.	TRBJ2-3	.	TRBV7-2	TGTGCCAGCAGCTTGGGCGGGGCGCGCACAGATACGCAGTATTTT	CASSLGGARTDTQYF
.	TRBJ1-3	.	TRBV19	TGTGCCAGTAAGCCCCCGTACTCTGGAAACACCATATATTTT	CASKPPYSGNTIYF
.	TRBJ1-1	TRBD1	TRBV6-5	TGTGCCAGCAGTTACCCAACAGGGGGCACTGAAGCTTTCTTT	CASSYPTGGTEAFF
few	TRBJ1-2	TRBD1	TRBV7-2	TGTGCCAGCAGCTCCCGGGGACAGGGGGCAGATGGCTACACCTTC	CASSSRGQGADGYTF
.	TRBJ2-7	TRBD2	TRBV6-1	TGTGCCAGCAGTGGGACTAGCGGGGGGGCCTACGAGCAGTACTTC	CASSGTSGGAYEQYF
once	TRBJ1-2	.	TRBV10-3	TGTGCCATCAGTGAGGGACATAACTATGGCTACACCTTC	CAISEGHNYGYTF
.	TRBJ2-7	TRBD2	TRBV4-1	TGCGCCAGCAGCCAAGTCAACGGGGGGTTGTACGAGCAGTACTTC	CASSQVNGGLYEQYF
.	TRBJ2-1	.	TRBV29-1	TGCAGCGGGAGGTCCCTAGGCCAGGGGAATTACAATGAGCAGTTCTTC	CSGRSLGQGNYNEQFF
.	TRBJ2-7	TRBD2	TRBV11-2	TGTGCCAGCAGCTTCAGAAGGACTAGCGGGGCCTACGAGCAGTACTTC	CASSFRRTSGAYEQYF
.	TRBJ2-6	.	TRBV11-3	TGTGCCAGCAGCTTAGATCAGGGCAGGATTATCTCTGGGGCCAACGTCCTGACTTTC	CASSLDQGRIISGANVLTF
.	TRBJ1-1	.	TRBV6-5	TGTGCCAGCACCGACAGGAGGCTAGCTTTCTTT	CASTDRRLAFF
few	TRBJ2-7	.	TRBV6-1	TGTGCCAGCAGTCTTAAGGGGCCCTACGAGCAGTACTTC	CASSLKGPYEQYF
few	TRBJ2-7	TRBD2	TRBV7-9	TGTGCCAGCAGCCAGACTAGCGGGGGGGCCTACGAGCAGTACTTC	CASSQTSGGAYEQYF
few	TRBJ1-1	TRBD1	TRBV2	TGTGCCAGCAGGGGACAGGGGAACACTGAAGCTTTCTTT	CASRGQGNTEAFF
few	TRBJ1-1	.	TRBV11-3	TGTGCCAGCAGCTTGGGTCGGGGTCGGGACACTGAAGCTTTCTTT	CASSLGRGRDTEAFF
.	TRBJ1-2	.	TRBV6-5	TGTGCCAGCAGTTACGAGGCGGGCTATGGCTACACCTTC	CASSYEAGYGYTF
.	TRBJ1-1	.	TRBV6-1	TGTGCCAGCAGTGCCCGGTTCCTCGTTATGAACACTGAAGCTTTCTTT	CASSARFLVMNTEAFF
.	TRBJ2-3	TRBD2	TRBV2	TGTGCCAGCTCGGGACTAGCGGGGATATTAGATACGCAGTATTTT	CASSGLAGILDTQYF
.	TRBJ1-1	.	TRBV9	TGTGCCAGCAGCGTACAGGGTGCTCTGAACACTGAAGCTTTCTTT	CASSVQGALNTEAFF
.	TRBJ1-1	TRBD1	TRBV5-1	TGCGCCAGCAGCTTGGCGATAAACAGGGGTCCGTATGAAGCTTTCTTT	CASSLAINRGPYEAFF
.	TRBJ2-7	TRBD1	TRBV4-3	TGCGCCAGCAGCCAAGGAGCCGGGACAGTCTACGAGCAGTACTTC	CASSQGAGTVYEQYF
.	TRBJ2-7	TRBD2	TRBV6-5	TGTGCCAGCAGTAGACCGACTAGCGGGGGTTACGAGCAGTACTTC	CASSRPTSGGYEQYF
.	TRBJ2-3	TRBD2	TRBV19	TGTGCCAGTAAGGAGCGGGGGTCAACAGATACGCAGTATTTT	CASKERGSTDTQYF
.	TRBJ2-7	.	TRBV7-2	TGTGCCAGCAGCTTAACGGCGGGCTACGAGCAGTACTTC	CASSLTAGYEQYF
.	TRBJ1-3	TRBD1	TRBV4-1	TGCGCCAGCAGCCAAGCGCCCTCGACAGGGGCTGGAAACACCATATATTTT	CASSQAPSTGAGNTIYF
.	TRBJ2-2	TRBD1	TRBV29-1	TGCAGCGTTGTAGGGACAGGGAACACCGGGGAGCTGTTTTTT	CSVVGTGNTGELFF
few	TRBJ1-1	.	TRBV19	TGTGCCAGTAGTATAACGGGGGGCGTTCCCCCTGAAGCTTTCTTT	CASSITGGVPPEAFF
.	TRBJ2-7	TRBD1	TRBV19	TGTGCCAGTAGTGTGCGACAGGGGCAAGAGCAGTACTTC	CASSVRQGQEQYF
.	TRBJ1-3	TRBD1	TRBV27	TGTGCGGGACAGGGAGGTAACACCATATATTTT	CAGQGGNTIYF
.	TRBJ2-7	TRBD1	TRBV11-3	TGTGCCAGCAGCCTCCTGACAGGGAAATCCTACGAGCAGTACTTC	CASSLLTGKSYEQYF
few	TRBJ2-5	TRBD2	TRBV9	TGTGCCAGCAGCGTTAGCGGGGGAGGGAAGACCCAGTACTTC	CASSVSGGGKTQYF
.	TRBJ2-2	TRBD1	TRBV19	TGTGCCAGTAGTATTACAGGGGGCGGCGGGGAGCTGTTTTTT	CASSITGGGGELFF
.	TRBJ2-5	TRBD2	TRBV9	TGTGCCAGCAGCGCGTACGGGACTAGACAAGAGACCCAGTACTTC	CASSAYGTRQETQYF
.	TRBJ2-3	TRBD2	TRBV10-1	TGCGCCAGCAGAAGCGGGGTCACAGATACGCAGTATTTT	CASRSGVTDTQYF
once	TRBJ2-7	TRBD1	TRBV10-3	TGTGCCATCAGTGAGACAGGGGGCGAGCAGTACTTC	CAISETGGEQYF
.	TRBJ2-2	.	TRBV4-3	TGCGCCAGCAGCCCGGGTTACACCGGGGAGCTGTTTTTT	CASSPGYTGELFF